One and the same sample provided the 15 T cell receptor beta chains below, sequenced in a study of CD8 T cells in Susac syndrome. An amount of RNA that ranged from roughly 0.45 to 1 ug was reverse transcribed with random hexamers. Via MiXCR, TCRdb re-called the immunoSEQ multiplex PCR reads, giving one row per CDR3 protein. The table shows some 200,000 distinct CDR3 sequences, with about 91% occurring only once. Sequencing was carried out using CD4+ T cells from PBMCs. The receptors were sampled from a human donor with Susac syndrome.

V is TRBV28 and J is TRBJ2-7; 7 nucleotides agree with TRBD2. Trimming removed 4 bases from V and 0 bases from J; junction bases left unmatched: 9. Germline V gives CDR1 MDHEN, CDR2 SYDVKM. The CDR3 loop spans 16 amino acids. The chain's CDR3 is CASSSWGLKSSYEQYF. The CDR3 region has the DNA TGTGCCAGCAGTTCATGGGGACTAAAGAGCTCCTACGAGCAGTACTTC.

The chain is built from TRBV5-1 and TRBJ2-7; D gene unclear. V was cut by 4 bases and J by 6 bases, with 17 bases left in between. The CDR3 consists of 14 residues. Germline lookup yields CDR1 SGHRS and CDR2 YFSETQ. The CDR3 DNA reads TGCGCCAGCAGCCCGGACCAATACTTCCTCGAGCAGTACTTC. Its protein product is CASSPDQYFLEQYF.

The J gene is TRBJ2-2, the V gene TRBV20-1; perhaps D is TRBD1 or TRBD2 (6 bases each). The V gene's germline CDR1 is DFQATT and CDR2 SNEGSKA (reference sequence). V was shortened by 5 bases and J by 1 base, with 17 bases between the two germline ends. This CDR3 has 16 amino acids. The CDR3 nucleotides read TGCAGTGCTCTGGACTACCGAGGGGGGAACACCGGGGAGCTGTTTTTT. The encoded protein is CSALDYRGGNTGELFF.

The chain employs TRBV12-3 or TRBV12-4 and TRBJ2-1; a weak D match, TRBD2 (5 bases). The V and J ends lost 6 bases and 7 bases respectively, with 16 bases between them. The CDR3 runs to 14 residues. DNA for the CDR3: TGTGCCAGCAGGAGGACTGGGAAAGGGAATGAGCAGTTCTTC. It yields the protein CASRRTGKGNEQFF.

The chain links TRBV9 to TRBJ2-1, with 9 bases identical to TRBD2. CDR1 is SGDLS and CDR2 is YYNGEE in the germline V gene. The CDR3 is made up of 14 amino acids. The V gene end was trimmed by 2 bases and the J gene end by 7 bases; junction bases not matched to a gene: 4. CDR3 sequence (DNA): TGTGCCAGCAGCGTCATAGCGGGGGCTAATGAGCAGTTCTTC. Residues: CASSVIAGANEQFF. Complete variable domain (other parts from reference TRBV9 and TRBJ2-1): DSGVTQTPKHLITATGQRVTLRCSPRSGDLSVYWYQQSLDQGLQFLIQYYNGEERAKGNILERFSAQQFPDLHSELNLSSLELGDSALYFCASSVIAGANEQFFGPGTRLTVL.

The chain joins TRBV3-1 to TRBJ1-3; no definite D call. Trimming cost V 6 bases and J 0 bases, with 15 bases left between them. Germline CDR1 reads LGHDT; CDR2 reads YNNKEL (reference sequence). This CDR3 is 16 amino acids long. CDR3 coding DNA: TGTGCCAGCAGAAACAGTGGGAGAGGCTCTGGAAACACCATATATTTT. It is translated as CASRNSGRGSGNTIYF.

The rearrangement joins TRBV30 to TRBJ2-1; tentative D call: TRBD2 (6 bases). V was cut by 1 base and J by 0 bases, with 13 bases left in between. Germline V gene lookup returns CDR1 GTSNPN and CDR2 SVGIG (reference sequence). This CDR3 is built from 16 residues. The chain's CDR3 is CAWSGLAGSSYNEQFF. The CDR3 region has the DNA TGTGCCTGGAGTGGTCTCGCGGGGAGCTCCTACAATGAGCAGTTCTTC.

The genes are TRBV28 and TRBJ1-2; D remains unclear. Trimming removed 8 bases from V and 0 bases from J, with 10 bases in between. The CDR3 is made up of 13 amino acids. Germline loops: CDR1 MDHEN, CDR2 SYDVKM. CDR3 bases: TGTGCCAGCCTGACGGTTACTAACTATGGCTACACCTTC. It codes for CASLTVTNYGYTF.

On this clonotype: One end of the junction does not line up with germline, which may come from a read error. The chain has TRBV6-2 or TRBV6-3 and TRBJ2-5; D is unresolved. CDR3 length equals 11 residues. Germline lookup yields CDR1 MNHEY and CDR2 SVGEGT. CDR3 sequence: CASSVLEAQYF. In nucleotides, the CDR3 is TGTGCCAGCAGCGTGTTAGAGGCCCAGTACTTC.

J is TRBJ2-1 and V is TRBV9; D call uncertain. This CDR3 contains 17 residues. V lost 0 bases and J lost 7, with 20 bases in between. CDR1 and CDR2 (germline): SGDLS, YYNGEE. DNA for the CDR3: TGTGCCAGCAGCGTAGAATACCCTTGGCGGATGAGGAATGAGCAGTTCTTC. Translating gives CASSVEYPWRMRNEQFF.

The CDR3 coding sequence is TGTGCCAGCAGTTTCGGGGGTGGCAGGGGAGGTACTGAAGCTTTCTTT. It translates to CASSFGGGRGGTEAFF. The chain recombines TRBV28 with TRBJ1-1, with D perhaps TRBD1 (6 bases). CDR1 is MDHEN, CDR2 SYDVKM, per germline. With 3 bases removed from V and 5 bases from J, the gap between germline ends came to 19 bases. The CDR3 length is 16 residues.

The chain recombines TRBV19 with TRBJ1-2; TRBD1 is a possible D gene (6 bases). The CDR3 is 13 residues long. The ends were cut back, 8 bases at V and 1 base at J, with 11 bases in the middle. Germline V gene data show CDR1 as LNHDA and CDR2 as SQIVND (reference sequence). CDR3 residues: CASSTGINYGYTF. The CDR3 nucleotides read TGTGCCAGTTCCACAGGGATTAACTATGGCTACACCTTC.

The genes are TRBV5-1 and TRBJ1-2; no reliable D call. The CDR3 totals 14 residues. The germline V and J ends were trimmed by 0 bases and 2 bases, with 8 bases remaining between them. Germline values: CDR1 SGHRS, CDR2 YFSETQ. The CDR3 nucleotides are TGCGCCAGCAGCTTGGATGCGGAAAACTATGGCTACACCTTC. This encodes CASSLDAENYGYTF.

The V call is TRBV7-2, the J call TRBJ2-3, with D unclear. The CDR3 spans 12 residues. CDR1 is SGHTA and CDR2 is FQGNSA in the germline V gene. The V and J ends lost 5 bases and 3 bases respectively, with 6 bases between them. This CDR3 reads CASSARTDTQYF. CDR3 coding DNA: TGTGCCAGCAGCGCCCGGACAGATACGCAGTATTTT.

The CDR3 DNA reads as TGTGCCAGCAGCTGGGACAGGGGAGCCAAAAACATTCAGTACTTC. Protein product: CASSWDRGAKNIQYF. The genes are TRBV5-6 and TRBJ2-4; 10 bases match TRBD1. V dropped 3 bases and J dropped 0; count of bases not matched to a gene: 0. The CDR3 consists of 15 residues. Germline assignment: CDR1 SGHDT and CDR2 YYEEEE.